Below, one T cell receptor beta chain is given with its context. What it recognizes is unknown. Germline values: CDR1 MNHEY, CDR2 SMNVEV (reference sequence). The CDR3 has 17 residues. V lost 2 bases to trimming and J lost 3 bases; unmatched junction nucleotides: 7. TCRdb's table, derived via immunoSEQ multiplex PCR, lists solely in-frame clones and lacks some. The repertoire holds about 98,000 clones, with roughly 92% as singletons. The data are from a study of siplizumab effects on memory and regulatory T cells. Study findings and constraints: Unstimulated naive T cells seemed to show more diversity than memory cells did, and they also seemed to be among the major contributors to the alloresponse. Proliferating Tregs' suppressive function in siplizumab cultures went unconfirmed. In roughly 75-96% of proliferating CD4+ or CD8+ clones, a naive or memory phenotype could not be assigned.

This TCR came from a human donor in good health. The sample was CD4+ T cells sorted from blood. The rearrangement joins TRBV27 to TRBJ2-2; 9 bases are shared with TRBD2. Written as DNA, the CDR3 is TGTGCCAGCAGTTTAGAAGCAGTAGCGGGAGACACCGGGGAGCTGTTTTTT. The encoded protein is CASSLEAVAGDTGELFF.